A single sample is the source of the 28 T cell receptor beta chains below, sequenced in a study of T cells in Graves' hyperthyroidism and ophthalmopathy. TCR beta CDR3 sequences were amplified from RNA transcripts. TCR CDR3 regions were first amplified by RT-PCR with HTBI primers. TCRdb re-called the multiplex PCR reads through MiXCR, storing one row per CDR3 protein. The sample has about 290,000 distinct CDR3 sequences, about 13% seen once. Sequencing was performed on blood. These receptors all stem from a woman in her thirties or forties with Graves' hyperthyroidism.

This clonotype appeared many times. The chain uses TRBV28 and TRBJ2-7, with 7 nucleotides matching TRBD1. The germline V gene encodes CDR1 MDHEN and CDR2 SYDVKM. The CDR3 consists of 13 residues. J was trimmed by 2 bases and V by 6 bases; bases with no gene match: 4. The CDR3 loop reads CASRTGTAYEQYF. The CDR3, as DNA: TGTGCCAGCAGGACCGGGACAGCCTACGAGCAGTACTTC.

This clonotype was seen more than once but under ten times. The gene calls are TRBV28 and TRBJ1-4; possibly TRBD1 for D (6 bases). There are 14 residues in the CDR3. V shed 2 bases and J shed 10 bases, with 14 bases lying between them. Germline V gives CDR1 MDHEN, CDR2 SYDVKM. The CDR3 is CASSLITGTGKLFF. The CDR3 region has the DNA TGTGCCAGCAGTTTAATCACAGGGACCGGAAAACTGTTTTTT.

This clonotype was seen repeatedly, ten times or more. V is TRBV28 and J is TRBJ2-1; D may be TRBD1 (5 bases). Germline values: CDR1 MDHEN, CDR2 SYDVKM. The V end was cut by 2 bases, the J end by 9 bases, with 8 bases between. The CDR3 is made up of 12 amino acids. CDR3 DNA sequence: TGTGCCAGCAGTTTAAGGGGCGGTGAGCAGTTCTTC. Translated: CASSLRGGEQFF. The variable domain in full, completed from reference TRBV28 and TRBJ2-1, reads DVKVTQSSRYLVKRTGEKVFLECVQDMDHENMFWYRQDPGLGLRLIYFSYDVKMKEKGDIPEGYSVSREKKERFSLILESASTNQTSMYLCASSLRGGEQFFGPGTRLTVL.

This clonotype was counted ten times or more. This chain uses TRBV3-1 with TRBJ1-6; a weak D match, TRBD1 (5 bases). V was cut by 4 bases and J by 9 bases, with 16 bases left in between. Germline V gene data show CDR1 as LGHDT and CDR2 as YNNKEL (reference sequence). The CDR3 loop spans 15 amino acids. The CDR3 sequence is CASSLPGTAASPLHF. The CDR3 DNA sequence: TGTGCCAGCAGCCTACCCGGGACCGCGGCTTCACCCCTCCACTTT. Drawing the rest from reference TRBV3-1 and TRBJ1-6, the complete variable domain is DTAVSQTPKYLVTQMGNDKSIKCEQNLGHDTMYWYKQDSKKFLKIMFSYNNKELIINETVPNRFSPKSPDKAHLNLHINSLELGDSAVYFCASSLPGTAASPLHFGNGTRLTVT.

On this clonotype: One end of the junction is discordant with germline, which a read error may explain. This sequence joins TRBV6-1 and TRBJ2-7; 8 bases fit TRBD1. Per the germline V gene, CDR1 is MNHNS and CDR2 is SASEGT. The CDR3 has 12 amino acids. In DNA form, the CDR3 reads TGCGCCAGCAGCCCCCAGGGGGCCGAGCAGTACTTC. Protein product: CASSPQGAEQYF.

The sample holds a few counts of this clonotype. The rearrangement links TRBV10-3 to TRBJ2-7; TRBD2 aligns across 15 bases. This CDR3 has 15 residues. Germline V lookup: CDR1 ENHRY, CDR2 SYGVKD. V lost 4 bases, J lost 8 bases, and 6 bases stayed unmatched. CDR3 amino acids: CAISADGTSGRQQYF. The CDR3 DNA is TGTGCCATCAGTGCGGACGGGACTAGCGGGAGGCAGCAGTACTTC.

This clonotype was counted only a few times. This chain links TRBV7-7 with TRBJ2-7, with TRBD2 matching 7 bases. The CDR3 has 15 amino acids. The germline CDR1 and CDR2 sequences are SSHAT and FNYEAQ (reference sequence). The CDR3 DNA sequence: TGTGCTAACAACCGGGAGGAGAGCGACTCCTACGAGCAGTACTTC. Translated, it gives CANNREESDSYEQYF.

This clonotype showed up many times. This chain joins TRBV3-1 and TRBJ2-1, with 7 bases identical to TRBD1. The CDR3 is 14 amino acids. The germline gives CDR1 LGHDT, CDR2 YNNKEL (reference sequence). Trimming removed 4 bases from V and 3 bases from J; junction bases left unmatched: 3. Here the CDR3 reads CASSRPGGYNEQFF. In DNA, the CDR3 is TGTGCCAGCAGCCGTCCAGGGGGCTACAATGAGCAGTTCTTC.

This clonotype was detected ten times or more. The chain couples TRBV5-4 to TRBJ1-1; 7 nucleotides line up with TRBD1. CDR3 length: 15 residues. After removal of 4 bases from V and 5 bases from J, the junction contained 11 bases not matched to a gene. Germline lookup yields CDR1 SGHNT and CDR2 YYREEE (reference sequence). The CDR3 coding sequence is TGTGCCAGCAGCCCTAAAAAGGGGGCGCGGACTGAAGCTTTCTTT. This sequence encodes CASSPKKGARTEAFF.

This clonotype appeared many times. The rearrangement joins TRBV2 to TRBJ1-2, with D maybe TRBD1 (6 bases). The CDR3 consists of 14 residues. CDR1 is SNHLY, CDR2 FYNNEI, per germline. With 8 bases removed from V and 8 bases from J, the gap between germline ends came to 21 bases. The CDR3 DNA is TGTGCCAGCCTGGGTGGACAGAGTATATCGGGCTACACCTTC. Residues: CASLGGQSISGYTF.

This clonotype was seen many times. V and J are TRBV6-2 or TRBV6-3 and TRBJ2-3; 13 nucleotides match TRBD2. CDR3 length equals 19 residues. J lost 0 bases, V lost 2 bases, and 8 bases had no gene match. In germline, CDR1 is MNHEY, CDR2 SVGEGT. CDR3 sequence reads: CASSYPSLGLAGSTDTQYF. The CDR3 nucleotides read TGTGCCAGCAGTTACCCGTCCCTGGGACTAGCGGGAAGCACAGATACGCAGTATTTT.

As concerns this clonotype: A read error may be the cause here, since a much bigger clone is one base away. The chain has TRBV3-1 and TRBJ2-1; TRBD2 is a possible D gene (6 bases). There are 15 residues in the CDR3. V lost 2 bases and J 2 bases, leaving 10 bases between the germline ends. Germline-derived CDR1 and CDR2 are LGHDT and YNNKEL (reference sequence). The CDR3 DNA reads as TGTGCCAGCAGCCAACTTAGCGGTACCTACAATGAGCAGTTCTTC. Translation gives CASSQLSGTYNEQFF.

This clonotype has ten or more counts. The rearrangement uses TRBV28 and TRBJ1-2; the D is unclear. Trimming left V 3 bases short and J 4 bases short, with 12 bases between. Germline V gene sequence: CDR1 MDHEN, CDR2 SYDVKM. CDR3 length: 14 residues. CDR3: CASSFRRAIYGYTF. The CDR3 nucleotides are TGTGCCAGCAGTTTTAGACGGGCAATCTATGGCTACACCTTC.

The V gene is TRBV28, the J gene TRBJ1-5, with a possible D match to TRBD1 (5 bases). V was shortened by 3 bases and J by 5 bases, with 11 bases between the two germline ends. The CDR3 extends over 14 amino acids. The germline gives CDR1 MDHEN, CDR2 SYDVKM. For the CDR3, the DNA is TGTGCCAGCAGTTTGGGGCAGAGTTATCAGCCCCAGCATTTT. Translating gives CASSLGQSYQPQHF. The complete variable domain, with remaining parts taken from reference TRBV28 and TRBJ1-5, reads DVKVTQSSRYLVKRTGEKVFLECVQDMDHENMFWYRQDPGLGLRLIYFSYDVKMKEKGDIPEGYSVSREKKERFSLILESASTNQTSMYLCASSLGQSYQPQHFGDGTRLSIL.

V and J are TRBV29-1 and TRBJ1-1; unclear D gene. Germline V gene data show CDR1 as SQVTM and CDR2 as ANQGSEA. The CDR3 consists of 14 residues. The ends were cut back, 6 bases at V and 5 bases at J, with 19 bases in the middle. The CDR3 DNA is TGCAGCGTAGACCTCCTCGACTCGGGGACTGAAGCTTTCTTT. Its protein product is CSVDLLDSGTEAFF.

There are many counts of this clonotype. The rearrangement links TRBV29-1 to TRBJ2-7; TRBD2 matches at 15 bases. Trimming at V came to 1 base and at J to 4 bases, leaving 5 bases not matched to a gene. The CDR3 extends over 16 amino acids. Germline values: CDR1 SQVTM, CDR2 ANQGSEA. In DNA form, the CDR3 reads TGCAGCGTTGAAGGGACTAGCGGGAGGGCCAGGTACGAGCAGTACTTC. It specifies CSVEGTSGRARYEQYF.

This chain links TRBV20-1 with TRBJ2-3; D is perhaps TRBD1 or TRBD2 (5 bases each). V dropped 1 base and J dropped 0 bases, with 8 bases sitting between them. The CDR3 is 14 residues long. CDR1 is DFQATT, CDR2 SNEGSKA, per germline (reference sequence). CDR3 coding DNA: TGCAGTGCTAGAGTTGGGGGTAGCACAGATACGCAGTATTTT. It translates to CSARVGGSTDTQYF.

In this sample, this clonotype turned up many times. V gene TRBV29-1 combines with J gene TRBJ2-3, with 8 positions matching TRBD1. Trimming at V came to 6 bases and at J to 1 base, leaving 6 bases not matched to a gene. CDR3 size: 14 residues. CDR1 SQVTM and CDR2 ANQGSEA come from the germline V gene. In DNA, the CDR3 is TGCAGCGTCGGACAGGGCGCGGGCACAGATACGCAGTATTTT. It is translated as CSVGQGAGTDTQYF.

The CDR3 loop reads CASSLSARLETQYF. The CDR3 DNA follows: TGTGCCAGCAGCTTAAGTGCTAGACTGGAGACCCAGTACTTC. V is TRBV7-6 and J is TRBJ2-5, with D unresolved. Germline lookup yields CDR1 SGHVS and CDR2 FNYEAQ. V lost 2 bases and J lost 5, with 12 bases in between. The CDR3 runs 14 residues.

This clonotype has at least ten counts. This sequence joins TRBV27 and TRBJ2-1; 12 nucleotides line up with TRBD2. Germline CDR1 is MNHEY and CDR2 is SMNVEV (reference sequence). This CDR3 is built from 14 residues. The V gene end was trimmed by 4 bases and the J gene end by 9 bases; junction bases not matched to a gene: 4. The CDR3 nucleotides are TGTGCCAGCAGTTCCGGGACTAGCGGGCCTGAGCAGTTCTTC. This gives the protein CASSSGTSGPEQFF.

Many counts were recorded for this clonotype. V usage is TRBV28 and J usage is TRBJ2-7, with 9 bases fitting TRBD1. The V gene end was trimmed by 5 bases and the J gene end by 7 bases; junction bases not matched to a gene: 15. This CDR3 has 16 amino acids. CDR1 is MDHEN and CDR2 is SYDVKM in the germline V gene. The CDR3 sequence is CASSDPSDRGRGEQYF. The CDR3, as DNA: TGTGCCAGCAGTGATCCCTCGGACAGGGGAAGGGGGGAGCAGTACTTC.

This rearrangement joins TRBV19 to TRBJ2-7; 10 bases are shared with TRBD2. Germline lookup yields CDR1 LNHDA and CDR2 SQIVND (reference sequence). With V trimmed by 2 bases and J by 3 bases, 4 bases remained unmatched. This CDR3 spans 15 amino acids. This CDR3 is CASSILAGVIYEQYF. The DNA for the CDR3 is TGTGCCAGTAGTATACTAGCGGGAGTGATCTACGAGCAGTACTTC.

This clonotype occurred once. The V gene is TRBV3-1, the J gene TRBJ2-1, with 9 positions matching TRBD2. The junction had 13 bases not matched to a gene; V was cut back by 4 bases and J by 0 bases. The CDR3 is 19 amino acids. Looked up from germline, CDR1 is LGHDT and CDR2 is YNNKEL (reference sequence). The DNA for the CDR3 is TGTGCCAGCAGCCCAAGAACTGTAGCGGGAGCCATCTCCTACAATGAGCAGTTCTTC. Its protein is CASSPRTVAGAISYNEQFF.

At least ten counts were recorded for this clonotype. This chain links TRBV19 with TRBJ1-1; possible D gene TRBD1, 5 bases. The CDR3 sequence is 14 residues long. V lost 6 bases and J 6 bases, leaving 17 bases between the germline ends. Germline V CDR1 and CDR2: LNHDA, SQIVND (reference sequence). The CDR3 sequence: CASRTGGIWAEAFF. The CDR3 coding sequence is TGTGCCAGTAGGACGGGGGGAATTTGGGCTGAAGCTTTCTTT.

A note on this clonotype: A much bigger clone sits one base away, suggesting this may be a read error. Written as DNA, the CDR3 is TGTGCCAGCTCACCCGGGACTACCGAAGAGGCCCAGTACTTC. Translating it yields CASSPGTTEEAQYF. The J gene is TRBJ2-5, the V gene TRBV18; 7 nucleotides match TRBD2. Germline V gene data show CDR1 as KGHSH and CDR2 as LQKENI. The CDR3 is 14 residues long.

This chain joins TRBV3-1 and TRBJ2-1; a weak D match, TRBD2 (6 bases). The CDR3 spans 13 residues. In germline, CDR1 is LGHDT, CDR2 YNNKEL (reference sequence). V dropped 4 bases and J dropped 9 bases, with 13 bases sitting between them. The CDR3 DNA sequence: TGTGCCAGCAGCCTCCTAGTGGGGGGTGAGCAGTTCTTC. It translates to CASSLLVGGEQFF.

This clonotype has a count of ten or more. J is TRBJ1-4 and V is TRBV28; D is unresolved. The CDR3 covers 15 residues. Trimming stripped 5 bases from V and 0 bases from J, with 10 bases between. Germline CDR1 MDHEN, CDR2 SYDVKM. CDR3 residues: CASSPGPATNEKLFF. As DNA, the CDR3 is TGTGCCAGCAGTCCCGGACCCGCAACTAATGAAAAACTGTTTTTT.

This clonotype was recorded at least ten times. The chain links TRBV13 to TRBJ2-5, with 11 bases identical to TRBD1. CDR1 is PRHDT and CDR2 is FYEKMQ in the germline V gene (reference sequence). There are 16 residues in the CDR3. Germline trimming cut 6 bases from V and 4 bases from J; bases unmatched to any gene: 10. The CDR3, as DNA: TGTGCCAGCAGTTACGCCGTGGGACAGGGGGGAGAGACCCAGTACTTC. This sequence encodes CASSYAVGQGGETQYF.